This T cell receptor (beta chain) was identified during a study of T cells in Graves' hyperthyroidism and ophthalmopathy. Points from the study as a whole: Blood held most thyroid clonotypes expanded above 0.001 frequency.

It was RNA transcripts that yielded the amplified TCR beta CDR3 regions. With the HTBI primer set, the TCR CDR3 went through a first round of RT-PCR. From the multiplex PCR reads, TCRdb called clonotypes with MiXCR, one entry per CDR3 protein. The table shows 150,000 or so distinct CDR3 sequences, with around 20% occurring only once. Each patient was aged 18 to 65 and had newly diagnosed hyperthyroidism of under 2 months' duration. PBMCs came from about 10 ml fresh peripheral blood. Concerning this clonotype itself: Its antigen is not known.

The ends lost 5 bases at V and 4 bases at J; junction bases unmatched: 3. Germline-derived CDR1 and CDR2 are DFQATT and SNEGSKA (reference sequence). The CDR3 sequence is 12 residues long. The J gene is TRBJ2-5, the V gene TRBV20-1; 8 bases map to TRBD1. Sequencing input: blood. The TCR comes from a woman between 45 and 60 years old with Graves' hyperthyroidism that later progressed to Graves' ophthalmopathy. The CDR3 region has the DNA TGCAGTGCTTTGACAGGGGCAGAGACCCAGTACTTC. Translation gives CSALTGAETQYF.